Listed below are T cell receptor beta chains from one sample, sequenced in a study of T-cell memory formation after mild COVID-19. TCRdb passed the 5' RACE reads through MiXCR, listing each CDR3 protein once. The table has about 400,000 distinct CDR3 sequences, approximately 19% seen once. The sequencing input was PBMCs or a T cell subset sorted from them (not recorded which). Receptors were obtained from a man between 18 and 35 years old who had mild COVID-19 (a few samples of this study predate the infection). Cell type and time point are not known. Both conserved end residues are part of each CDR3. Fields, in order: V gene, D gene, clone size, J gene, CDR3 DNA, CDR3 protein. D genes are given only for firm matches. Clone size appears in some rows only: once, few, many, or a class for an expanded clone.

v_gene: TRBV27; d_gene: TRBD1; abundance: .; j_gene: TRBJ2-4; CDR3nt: TGTGCCAGCAGGCTAGTCGGGACAGGGAAAAACATTCAGTACTTC; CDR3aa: CASRLVGTGKNIQYF
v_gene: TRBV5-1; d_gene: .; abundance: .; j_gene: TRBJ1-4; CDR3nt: TGCGCCAGCAGGAAGGGAACTAATGAAAAACTGTTTTTT; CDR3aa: CASRKGTNEKLFF
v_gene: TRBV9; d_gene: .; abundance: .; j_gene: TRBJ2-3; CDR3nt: TGTGCCAGCAGCGTAACCGGGGGCCGAACAGATACGCAGTATTTT; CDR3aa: CASSVTGGRTDTQYF
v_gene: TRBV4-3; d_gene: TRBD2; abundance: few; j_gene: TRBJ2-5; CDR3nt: TGCGCCAGCAGCACCTCTCTAGCGGGGGAAGAGACCCAGTACTTC; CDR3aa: CASSTSLAGEETQYF
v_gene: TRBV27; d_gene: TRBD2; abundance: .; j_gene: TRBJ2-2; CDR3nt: TGTGCCAGCAGTTCAGGACTAGGAGAGGGCACCGGGGAGCTGTTTTTT; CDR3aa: CASSSGLGEGTGELFF
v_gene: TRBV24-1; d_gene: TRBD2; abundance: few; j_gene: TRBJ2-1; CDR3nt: TGTGCCACCAGTGATTCTAGCGGGGCTGATGAGCAGTTCTTC; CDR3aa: CATSDSSGADEQFF
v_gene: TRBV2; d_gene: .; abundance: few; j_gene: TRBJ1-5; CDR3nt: TGTGCCAGCAGTGTAGGGCAGGGATATCAGCCCCAGCATTTT; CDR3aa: CASSVGQGYQPQHF
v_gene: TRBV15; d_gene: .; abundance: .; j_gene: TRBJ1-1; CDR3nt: TGTGCCACCAGCAGAGTCGAGAACACTGAAGCTTTCTTT; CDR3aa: CATSRVENTEAFF
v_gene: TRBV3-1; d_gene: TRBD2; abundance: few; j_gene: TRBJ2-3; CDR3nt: TGTGCCAGCAGCCAAGATAGACTAGCTGGCACAGATACGCAGTATTTT; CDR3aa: CASSQDRLAGTDTQYF
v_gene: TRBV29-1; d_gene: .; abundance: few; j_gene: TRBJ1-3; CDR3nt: TGCAGCGGCGGGACATCTGGAAACACCATATATTTT; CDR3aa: CSGGTSGNTIYF
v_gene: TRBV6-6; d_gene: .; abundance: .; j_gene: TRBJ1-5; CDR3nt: TGTGCCAGCAGTTATTATACGGCGGGTAGCAATCAGCCCCAGCATTTT; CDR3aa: CASSYYTAGSNQPQHF
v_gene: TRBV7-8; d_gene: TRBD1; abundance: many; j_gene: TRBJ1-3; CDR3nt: TGTGCCAGCAGCTTAGTGGGGACAGGGGTCTATGACACCATATATTTT; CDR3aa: CASSLVGTGVYDTIYF
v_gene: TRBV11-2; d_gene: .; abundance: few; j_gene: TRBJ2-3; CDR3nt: TGTGCCAGCAGCTTTCTCGGAGGAGATACAGATACGCAGTATTTT; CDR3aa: CASSFLGGDTDTQYF
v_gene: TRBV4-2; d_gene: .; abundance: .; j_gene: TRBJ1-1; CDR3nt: TGTGCCAGCAGCCAAGCCCCGCGGCCGAACACTGAAGCTTTCTTT; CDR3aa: CASSQAPRPNTEAFF
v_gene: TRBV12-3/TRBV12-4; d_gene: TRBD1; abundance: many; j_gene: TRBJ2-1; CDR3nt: TGTGCCAGCAGCTCGACAGGGGGTTGGGTACGCAATGAGCAGTTCTTC; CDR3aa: CASSSTGGWVRNEQFF
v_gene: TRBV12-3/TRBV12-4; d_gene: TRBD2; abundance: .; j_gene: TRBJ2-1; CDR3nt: TGTGCCAGCAGTTTAGGTGGCGGGGGGGCTGGTGAGCAGTTCTTC; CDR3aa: CASSLGGGGAGEQFF
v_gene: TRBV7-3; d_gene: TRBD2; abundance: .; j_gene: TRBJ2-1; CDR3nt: TGTGCCAGCAGCCCGGGACTAGCGGGGAGTGAGCAGTTCTTC; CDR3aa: CASSPGLAGSEQFF
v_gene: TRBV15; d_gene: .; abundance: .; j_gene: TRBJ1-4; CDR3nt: TGTGCCACCAGCGGTCCAGAACCCCTTACCCCCCTAACAACTAATGAAAAACTGTTTTTT; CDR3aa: CATSGPEPLTPLTTNEKLFF
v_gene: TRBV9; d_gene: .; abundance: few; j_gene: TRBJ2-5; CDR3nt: TGTGCCAGCAGCGTAGGAAACTATCAAGAGACCCAGTACTTC; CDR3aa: CASSVGNYQETQYF
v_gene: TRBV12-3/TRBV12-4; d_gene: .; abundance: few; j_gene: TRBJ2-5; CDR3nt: TGTGCCAGCAGCGCGACAGGACAAGAGACCCAGTACTTC; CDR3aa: CASSATGQETQYF
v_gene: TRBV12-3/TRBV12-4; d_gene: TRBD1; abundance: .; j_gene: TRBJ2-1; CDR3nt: TGTGCCAGCAGTTTTACCGCAGGGGGCAATGAGCAGTTCTTC; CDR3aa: CASSFTAGGNEQFF
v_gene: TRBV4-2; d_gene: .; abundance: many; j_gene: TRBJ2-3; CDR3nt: TGTGCCAGCAGCCAAGTTGAGCAGGGAGAAGGCACGCAGTATTTT; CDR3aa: CASSQVEQGEGTQYF
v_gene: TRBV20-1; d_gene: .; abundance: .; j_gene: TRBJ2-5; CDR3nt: TGCAGTGCTAGAGGAGGGACTGTCCCTTTCGGAAGGGCCCAGTACTTC; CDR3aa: CSARGGTVPFGRAQYF
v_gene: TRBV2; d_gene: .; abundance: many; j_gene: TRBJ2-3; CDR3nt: TGTGCCAGGACAAGTGGTCGACAGAGGGCTCAAGATACGCAGTATTTT; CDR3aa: CARTSGRQRAQDTQYF
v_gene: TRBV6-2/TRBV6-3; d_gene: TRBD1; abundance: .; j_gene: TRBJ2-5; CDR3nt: TGTGCCAGCAGGCGGACAGGGGGCGAAGAGACCCAGTACTTC; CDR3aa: CASRRTGGEETQYF
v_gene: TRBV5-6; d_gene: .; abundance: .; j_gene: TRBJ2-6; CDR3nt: TGTGCCAGCAGCTTTCCGGGACAAATAATCTCTGGGGCCAACGTCCTGACTTTC; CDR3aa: CASSFPGQIISGANVLTF
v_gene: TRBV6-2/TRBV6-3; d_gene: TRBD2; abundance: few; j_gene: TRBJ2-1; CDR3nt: TGTGCCAGCAGTTACTCGCAACGGGGGGTCTACAATGAGCAGTTCTTC; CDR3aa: CASSYSQRGVYNEQFF
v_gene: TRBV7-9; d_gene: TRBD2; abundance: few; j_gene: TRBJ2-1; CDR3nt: TGTGCCAGCAGCTTCCCTCTTCTAGCGGGGGCCTACAATGAGCAGTTCTTC; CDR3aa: CASSFPLLAGAYNEQFF
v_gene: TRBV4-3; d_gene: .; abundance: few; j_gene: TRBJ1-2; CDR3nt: TGCGCCAGCACGAACTTGGGCAGGGCTAACTATGGCTACACCTTC; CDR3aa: CASTNLGRANYGYTF
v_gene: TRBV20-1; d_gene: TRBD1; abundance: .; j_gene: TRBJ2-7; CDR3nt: TGCAGTGCTCGCCCCGGGACAGATTACGAGCAGTACTTC; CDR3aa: CSARPGTDYEQYF
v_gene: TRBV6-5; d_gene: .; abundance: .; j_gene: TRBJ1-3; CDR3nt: TGTGCCAGCAGTTACTCGCAGGCTACCTCTGGAAACACCATATATTTT; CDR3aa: CASSYSQATSGNTIYF
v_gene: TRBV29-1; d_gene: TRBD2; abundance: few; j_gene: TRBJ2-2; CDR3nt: TGCAGCGTTGAAGTCTCGCGGGGGGGCGCCGGGGAGCTGTTTTTT; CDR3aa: CSVEVSRGGAGELFF
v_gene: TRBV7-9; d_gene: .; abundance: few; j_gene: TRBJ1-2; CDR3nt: TGTGCCAGCAGCCCCCGGGCCCAAGGCCAAGGAGGCTACACCTTC; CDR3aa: CASSPRAQGQGGYTF
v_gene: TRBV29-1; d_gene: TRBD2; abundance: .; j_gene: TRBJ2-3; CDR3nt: TGCAGCGTGGACCCGGGGCTAGCGGGGCGGCCCACAGATACGCAGTATTTT; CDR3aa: CSVDPGLAGRPTDTQYF
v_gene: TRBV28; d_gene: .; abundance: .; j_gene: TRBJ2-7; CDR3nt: TGTGCCAGCAGTTCCCTATCCCCCTACGAGCAGTACTTC; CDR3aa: CASSSLSPYEQYF
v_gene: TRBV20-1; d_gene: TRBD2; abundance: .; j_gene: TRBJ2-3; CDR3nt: TGCAGTGCTAGAGTTGGAGGTAGCGGGGGAGTAGATACGCAGTATTTT; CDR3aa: CSARVGGSGGVDTQYF
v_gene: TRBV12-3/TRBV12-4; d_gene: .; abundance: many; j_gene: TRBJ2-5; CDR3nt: TGTGCCAGCAGTCCCGGACTCCAAGAGACCCAGTACTTC; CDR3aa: CASSPGLQETQYF
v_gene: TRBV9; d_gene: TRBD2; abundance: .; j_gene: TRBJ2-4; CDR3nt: TGTGCCAGCAGCGCGGGGACTAGCGGGGGGCTAGCCAAAAACATTCAGTACTTC; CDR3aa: CASSAGTSGGLAKNIQYF
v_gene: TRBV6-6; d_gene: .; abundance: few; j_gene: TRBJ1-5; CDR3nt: TGTGCCAGCAGTGGAGGGGGAGCCAGCGGTCAGCCCCAGCATTTT; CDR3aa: CASSGGGASGQPQHF
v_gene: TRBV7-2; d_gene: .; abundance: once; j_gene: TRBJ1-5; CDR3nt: TGTGCCAGCAGCTTAGGCAGAAGCGATCAGCCCCAGCATTTT; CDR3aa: CASSLGRSDQPQHF
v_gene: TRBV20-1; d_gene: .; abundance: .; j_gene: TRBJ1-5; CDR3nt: TGCAGTGCTAGGTCCGCGGGACAGCCCCAGCATTTT; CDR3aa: CSARSAGQPQHF
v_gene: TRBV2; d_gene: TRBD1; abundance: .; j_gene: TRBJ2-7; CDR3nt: TGTGCCAGCCGGGACAGCCGCGAGCAGTACTTC; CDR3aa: CASRDSREQYF
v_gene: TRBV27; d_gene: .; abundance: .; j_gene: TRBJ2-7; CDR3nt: TGTGCCAGCAGGCGAGGCTCAGGGATCCACGAGCAGTACTTC; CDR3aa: CASRRGSGIHEQYF
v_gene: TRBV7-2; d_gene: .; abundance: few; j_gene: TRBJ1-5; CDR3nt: TGTGCCAGCAGCTTTAAGGGTAATCAGCCCCAGCATTTT; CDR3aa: CASSFKGNQPQHF
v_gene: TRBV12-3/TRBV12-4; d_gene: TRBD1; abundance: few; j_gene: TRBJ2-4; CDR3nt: TGTGCCAGCAGTCCCGGGACAGGGGGGGAAAACATTCAGTACTTC; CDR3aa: CASSPGTGGENIQYF
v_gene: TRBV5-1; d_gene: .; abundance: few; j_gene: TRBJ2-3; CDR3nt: TGCGCCAGCAGCTTATCGGGGCCGGCAGATACGCAGTATTTT; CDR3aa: CASSLSGPADTQYF
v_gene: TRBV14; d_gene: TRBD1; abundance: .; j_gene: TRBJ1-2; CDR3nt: TGTGCCAGCAGCCAAGACAGGGGGCGCAGGGGCTACACCTTC; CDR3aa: CASSQDRGRRGYTF
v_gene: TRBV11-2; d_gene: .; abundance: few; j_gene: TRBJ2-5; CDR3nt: TGTGCCAGCAGCGGGGAGGACAGGTTCCAAGAGACCCAGTACTTC; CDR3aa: CASSGEDRFQETQYF
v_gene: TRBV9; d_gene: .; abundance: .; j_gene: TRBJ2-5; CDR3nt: TGTGCCAGCAGCGCGGGAAGCCAAGAGACCCAGTACTTC; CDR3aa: CASSAGSQETQYF
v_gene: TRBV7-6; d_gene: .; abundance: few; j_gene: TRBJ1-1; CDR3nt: TGTGCCAGCAGCTTAGAAGTCGCGGGGATGAACACTGAAGCTTTCTTT; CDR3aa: CASSLEVAGMNTEAFF
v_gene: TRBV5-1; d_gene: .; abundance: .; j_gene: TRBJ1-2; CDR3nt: TGCGCCAGCAGCTTGGCAGGGGCGGATGGCTACACCTTC; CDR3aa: CASSLAGADGYTF
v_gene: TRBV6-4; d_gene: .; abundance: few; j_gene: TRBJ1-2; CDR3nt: TGTGCCAGCAGTGACAAGGCTAACTATGGCTACACCTTC; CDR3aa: CASSDKANYGYTF
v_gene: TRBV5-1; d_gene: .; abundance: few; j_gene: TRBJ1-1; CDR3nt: TGCGCCAGCAGCTTGTATTGGGGGAGGGGAGACACTGAAGCTTTCTTT; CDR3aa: CASSLYWGRGDTEAFF
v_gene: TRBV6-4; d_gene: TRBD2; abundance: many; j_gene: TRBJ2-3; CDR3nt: TGTGCCAGCAGTGAGGGTAGCGGGGGCACAGATACGCAGTATTTT; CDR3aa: CASSEGSGGTDTQYF
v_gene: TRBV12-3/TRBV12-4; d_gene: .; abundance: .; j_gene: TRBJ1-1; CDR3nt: TGTGCCAGCAGTTTGGACAATTTGAACACTGAAGCTTTCTTT; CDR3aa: CASSLDNLNTEAFF
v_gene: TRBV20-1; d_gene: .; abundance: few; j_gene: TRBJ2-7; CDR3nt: TGCAGTGCTAGAGATCTGAGGTACGAGCAGTACTTC; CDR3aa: CSARDLRYEQYF